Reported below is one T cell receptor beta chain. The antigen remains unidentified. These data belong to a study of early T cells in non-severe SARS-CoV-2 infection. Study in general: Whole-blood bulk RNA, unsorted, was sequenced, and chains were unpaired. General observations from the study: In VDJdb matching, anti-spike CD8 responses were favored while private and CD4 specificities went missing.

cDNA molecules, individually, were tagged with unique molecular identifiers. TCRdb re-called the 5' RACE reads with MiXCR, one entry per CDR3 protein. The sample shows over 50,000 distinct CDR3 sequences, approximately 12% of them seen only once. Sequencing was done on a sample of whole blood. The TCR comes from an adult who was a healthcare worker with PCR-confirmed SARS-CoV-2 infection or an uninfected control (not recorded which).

The CDR3 region is CASSHRAGGTDTQYF. The CDR3 nucleotides are TGTGCCAGCAGCCACAGGGCCGGCGGCACAGATACGCAGTATTTT. This chain joins TRBV7-9 and TRBJ2-3; a weak D match, TRBD1 (6 bases). In germline, CDR1 is SEHNR, CDR2 FQNEAQ (reference sequence). This CDR3 comprises 15 residues. The V and J ends lost 5 bases and 1 base respectively, with 13 bases between them.